This T cell receptor beta chain was captured in a study of T cell responses to AZD1222 COVID-19 vaccine. General study findings and limits: A rise in Spike-specific TCR breadth and depth followed two AZD1222 doses. Females outnumbered males among donors, who were mostly white British; clonal diversity was possibly underestimated. At baseline, seropositivity was found in only 6 or 7 AZD1222 recipients. Across the whole spike, CD4 TCRs peaked at regions 160-218 and 743-854.

As concerns this clone: Its antigen is still unknown.

Profiling relied on immunoSEQ multiplex PCR, and the TCRdb table lists in-frame clones only, not all of them. This sample carries tens of thousands of clones, around 87% of them seen once, and the ten largest clones take 18%. The V segment lost 8 bases and the J segment 4 bases; nucleotides outside the gene matches: 5. The germline gives CDR1 MNHEY, CDR2 SVGAGI. The CDR3 sequence is 13 residues long. Sample: peripheral blood, taken 28 days after the second AZD1222 dose. The source of this sequence is an adult who received the AZD1222 COVID-19 vaccine. The genes are TRBV6-5 and TRBJ2-1; 7 nucleotides match TRBD1. CDR3 region: CASATGLYNEQFF. In DNA form, the CDR3 reads TGTGCCAGCGCGACAGGGCTTTACAATGAGCAGTTCTTC.